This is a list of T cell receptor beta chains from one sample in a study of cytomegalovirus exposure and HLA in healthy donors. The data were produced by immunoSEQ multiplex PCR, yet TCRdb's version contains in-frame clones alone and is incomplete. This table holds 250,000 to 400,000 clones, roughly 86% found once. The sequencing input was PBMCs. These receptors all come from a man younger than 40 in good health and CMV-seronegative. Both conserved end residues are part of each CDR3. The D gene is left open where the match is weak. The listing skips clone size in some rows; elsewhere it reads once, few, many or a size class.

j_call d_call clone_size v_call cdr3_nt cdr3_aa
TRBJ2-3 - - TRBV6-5 TGTGCCAGCAGTTCCGGGGAGGTGAACACAGATACGCAGTATTTT CASSSGEVNTDTQYF
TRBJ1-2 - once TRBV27 TGTGCCAGCAGTAGAAACAGGGTGAACTATGGCTACACCTTC CASSRNRVNYGYTF
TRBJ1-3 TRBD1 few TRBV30 TGTGCCTGGGGGGACAGCCGTTCTGGAAACACCATATATTTT CAWGDSRSGNTIYF
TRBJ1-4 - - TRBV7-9 TGTGCCAGCAGCTTAGCGGGGAGACACAATGAAAAACTGTTTTTT CASSLAGRHNEKLFF
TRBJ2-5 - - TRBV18 TGTGCCAGCTCACCCGGGACAAAAGAAGAGACCCAGTACTTC CASSPGTKEETQYF
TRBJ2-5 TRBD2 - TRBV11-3 TGTGCCAGCAGCTTAGGCCTAGCGGGGGGTCGAGAGACCCAGTACTTC CASSLGLAGGRETQYF
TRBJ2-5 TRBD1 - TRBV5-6 TGTGCCAGCAGCTTAGCCGGGACAGGGAAAGAGACCCAGTACTTC CASSLAGTGKETQYF
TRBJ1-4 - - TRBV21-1 TGTGCCAGCAACACCGGGACAGGCCTTCTCAAACTGTTTTTT CASNTGTGLLKLFF
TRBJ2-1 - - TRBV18 TGTGCCAGCTCACCAGCGGGTTCCTACAATGAGCAGTTCTTC CASSPAGSYNEQFF
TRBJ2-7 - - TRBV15 TGTGCCACCAGCAGTGGCGGGTTCTACGAGCAGTACTTC CATSSGGFYEQYF
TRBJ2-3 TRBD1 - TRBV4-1 TGCGCCAGCAGCCCACGGACAGGGGCACCTACAGATACGCAGTATTTT CASSPRTGAPTDTQYF
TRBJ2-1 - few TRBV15 TGTGCCACCAGCAGAGGAGGGTCTCCCACAAAGCAGTTCTTC CATSRGGSPTKQFF
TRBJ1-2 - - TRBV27 TGTGCCAGCGGCCAGATATCGGGGTTCTATGGCTACACCTTC CASGQISGFYGYTF
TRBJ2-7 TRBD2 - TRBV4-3 TGCGCCAGCAGCCGGGCGGGGGGGCCGGACGAGCAGTACTTC CASSRAGGPDEQYF
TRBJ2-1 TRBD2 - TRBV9 TGTGCCAGCCACTCCGGGACTAGCGGGGCAGGCAATGAGCAGTTCTTC CASHSGTSGAGNEQFF
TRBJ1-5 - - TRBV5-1 TGCGCCAGCAGCCCCTACCCGAGTCAGCCCCAGCATTTT CASSPYPSQPQHF
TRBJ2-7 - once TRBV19 TGTGCCAGCAGCTCAGGGGCGAGCGGATACGAGCAGTACTTC CASSSGASGYEQYF
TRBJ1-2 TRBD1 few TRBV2 TGTGCCAGCAGGTCAGGGGGTATCTCTAACTATGGCTACACCTTC CASRSGGISNYGYTF
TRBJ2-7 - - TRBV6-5 TGTGCCAGCAGGGAGTATATCGGGTACGAGCAGTACTTC CASREYIGYEQYF
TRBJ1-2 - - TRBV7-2 TGTGCCAGCAGCTTAGAAGTTGGGGCAGGGAACTATGGCTACACCTTC CASSLEVGAGNYGYTF
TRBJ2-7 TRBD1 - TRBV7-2 TGTGCCAGCAGCCGTCCAGGGACAGCTACCTACGAGCAGTACTTC CASSRPGTATYEQYF
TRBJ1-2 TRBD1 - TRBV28 TGTGCCAGCGAGTTGGACAGGGGGCAACATGGCTACACCTTC CASELDRGQHGYTF
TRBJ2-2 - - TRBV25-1 TGTGCCAGCAGCTTAAGGGGTTCCGGGGAGCTGTTTTTT CASSLRGSGELFF
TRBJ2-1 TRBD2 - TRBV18 TGTGCCAGCTCCCGACTAGCGGGCGATGAGCAGTTCTTC CASSRLAGDEQFF
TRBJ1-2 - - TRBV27 TGTGCCAGCTCGACAGCGGGGAGTAATGGCTACACCTTC CASSTAGSNGYTF
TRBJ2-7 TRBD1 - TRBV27 TGTGCCAGCAGGGGACAGGCCCCCTACGAGCAGTACTTC CASRGQAPYEQYF
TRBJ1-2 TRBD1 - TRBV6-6 TGTGCCAGCAGTGCGGACAGGGCGCAGGGCTACACCTTC CASSADRAQGYTF
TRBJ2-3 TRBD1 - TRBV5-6 TGTGCCAGCAGCCCCGGGACAGGGGTGGTCCCAGATACGCAGTATTTT CASSPGTGVVPDTQYF